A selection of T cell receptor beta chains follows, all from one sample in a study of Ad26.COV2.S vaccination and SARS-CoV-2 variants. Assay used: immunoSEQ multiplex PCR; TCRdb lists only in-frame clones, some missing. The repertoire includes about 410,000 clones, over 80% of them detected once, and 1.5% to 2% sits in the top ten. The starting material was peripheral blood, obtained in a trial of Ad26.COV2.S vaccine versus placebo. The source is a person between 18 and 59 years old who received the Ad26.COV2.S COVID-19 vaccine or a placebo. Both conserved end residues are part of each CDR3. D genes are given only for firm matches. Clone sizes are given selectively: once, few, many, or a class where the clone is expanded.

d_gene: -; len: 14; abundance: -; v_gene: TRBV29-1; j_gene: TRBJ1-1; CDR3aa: CSVELGSYPLEAFF; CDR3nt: TGCAGCGTTGAACTCGGTAGCTACCCTTTGGAGGCTTTCTTT
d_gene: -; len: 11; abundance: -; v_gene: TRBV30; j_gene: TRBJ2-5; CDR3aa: CAWMEEGTQYF; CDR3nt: TGTGCCTGGATGGAAGAAGGGACCCAGTACTTC
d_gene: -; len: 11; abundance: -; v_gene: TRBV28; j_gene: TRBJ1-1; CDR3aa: CASSLTQEAFF; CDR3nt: TGTGCCAGCAGTTTAACGCAGGAAGCTTTCTTT
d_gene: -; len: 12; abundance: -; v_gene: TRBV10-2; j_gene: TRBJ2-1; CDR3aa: CASSAGYNEQFF; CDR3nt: TGCGCCAGCAGTGCGGGATACAATGAGCAGTTCTTC
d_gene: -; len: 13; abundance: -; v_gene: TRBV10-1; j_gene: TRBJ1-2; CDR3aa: CASSESPEYGYTF; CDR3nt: TGCGCCAGCAGTGAGTCACCAGAGTATGGCTACACCTTC
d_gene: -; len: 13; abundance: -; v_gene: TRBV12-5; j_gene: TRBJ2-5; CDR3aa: CASGLSGTQTQYF; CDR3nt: TGTGCTAGTGGTTTATCCGGGACGCAGACCCAGTACTTC
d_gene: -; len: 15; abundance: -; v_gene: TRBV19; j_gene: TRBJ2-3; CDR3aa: CASSLGAGGTDTQYF; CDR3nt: TGTGCCAGTAGTCTTGGGGCAGGGGGCACAGATACGCAGTATTTT
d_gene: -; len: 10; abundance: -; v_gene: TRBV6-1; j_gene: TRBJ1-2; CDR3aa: CASSDGGYTF; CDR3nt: TGTGCCAGCAGTGACGGTGGCTACACCTTC
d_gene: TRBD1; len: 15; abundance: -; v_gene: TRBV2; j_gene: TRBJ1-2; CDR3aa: CASWELQGRNYGYTF; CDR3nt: TGTGCCAGCTGGGAGCTACAGGGGCGAAACTATGGCTACACCTTC
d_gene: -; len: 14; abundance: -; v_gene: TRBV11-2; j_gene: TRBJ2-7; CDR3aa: CASSLGRGPYEQYF; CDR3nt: TGTGCCAGCAGCTTAGGGAGGGGTCCCTACGAGCAGTACTTC
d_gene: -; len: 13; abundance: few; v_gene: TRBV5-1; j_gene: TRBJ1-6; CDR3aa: CASSLGLRSPLHF; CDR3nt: TGCGCCAGCAGCTTGGGATTGCGGTCACCCCTCCACTTT
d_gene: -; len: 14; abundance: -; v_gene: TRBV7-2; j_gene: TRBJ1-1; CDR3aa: CASSPRTADTEAFF; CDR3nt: TGTGCCAGCAGCCCACGGACAGCCGACACTGAAGCTTTCTTT
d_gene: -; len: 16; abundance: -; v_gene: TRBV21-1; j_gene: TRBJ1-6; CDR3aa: CASSKVAVKVCSPLHF; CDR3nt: TGTGCCAGCAGCAAAGTGGCGGTTAAGGTTTGTTCACCCCTCCACTTT
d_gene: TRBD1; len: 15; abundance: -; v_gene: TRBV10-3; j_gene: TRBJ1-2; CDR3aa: CAISENYRGPYGYTF; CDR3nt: TGTGCCATCAGTGAGAACTACAGGGGCCCCTATGGCTACACCTTC
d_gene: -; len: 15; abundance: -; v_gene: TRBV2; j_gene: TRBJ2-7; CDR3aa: CASSETQVLRYEQYF; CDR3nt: TGTGCCAGCAGTGAAACACAGGTTTTAAGATACGAGCAGTACTTC
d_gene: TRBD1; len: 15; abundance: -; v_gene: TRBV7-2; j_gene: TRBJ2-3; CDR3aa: CASSWTGDFRDTQYF; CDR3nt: TGTGCCAGCAGTTGGACAGGGGATTTCAGAGATACGCAGTATTTT
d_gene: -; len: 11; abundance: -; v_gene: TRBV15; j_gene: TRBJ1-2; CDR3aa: CATSSGYGYTF; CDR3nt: TGTGCCACCAGCAGTGGCTATGGCTACACCTTC
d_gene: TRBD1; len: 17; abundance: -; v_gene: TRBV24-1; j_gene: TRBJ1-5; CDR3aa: CATSDSGTAYSNQPQHF; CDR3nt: TGTGCCACCAGTGACTCCGGGACAGCTTATAGCAATCAGCCCCAGCATTTT
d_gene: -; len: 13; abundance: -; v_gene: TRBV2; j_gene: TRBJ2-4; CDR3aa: CASRGSGKNIQYF; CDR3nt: TGTGCCAGCAGGGGTAGCGGAAAAAACATTCAGTACTTC
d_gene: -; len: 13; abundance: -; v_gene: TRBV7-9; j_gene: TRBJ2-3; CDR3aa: CASSLVQPDTQYF; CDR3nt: TGTGCCAGCAGCTTAGTTCAGCCAGATACGCAGTATTTT
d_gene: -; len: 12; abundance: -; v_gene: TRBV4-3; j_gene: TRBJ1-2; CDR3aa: CASSQDGGGYTF; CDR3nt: TGCGCCAGCAGCCAAGATGGGGGCGGCTACACCTTC
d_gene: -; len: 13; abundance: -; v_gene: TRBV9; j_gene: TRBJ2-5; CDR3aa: CASSVAGGETQYF; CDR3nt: TGTGCCAGCAGCGTAGCTGGAGGGGAGACCCAGTACTTC
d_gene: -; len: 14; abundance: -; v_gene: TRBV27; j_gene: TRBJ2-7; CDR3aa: CASAPSTGTYEQYF; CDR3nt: TGTGCCAGCGCCCCCTCCACAGGGACCTACGAGCAGTACTTC
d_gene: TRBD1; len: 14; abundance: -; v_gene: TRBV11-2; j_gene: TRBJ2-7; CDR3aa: CASSFGTGSVEQYF; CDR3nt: TGTGCCAGCAGCTTCGGGACAGGGTCAGTCGAGCAGTACTTC
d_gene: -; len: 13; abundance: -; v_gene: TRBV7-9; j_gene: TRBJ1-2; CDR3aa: CASSLWEAAGYTF; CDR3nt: TGTGCCAGCAGCTTATGGGAGGCAGCTGGCTACACCTTC
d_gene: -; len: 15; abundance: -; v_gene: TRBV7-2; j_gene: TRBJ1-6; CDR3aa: CASSYQTVGNSPLHF; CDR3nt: TGTGCCAGCAGCTACCAGACCGTTGGTAATTCACCCCTCCACTTT
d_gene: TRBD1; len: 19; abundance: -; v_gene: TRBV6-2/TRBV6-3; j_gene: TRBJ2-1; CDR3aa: CASSYSPQGARRSYNEQFF; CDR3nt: TGTGCCAGCAGTTACTCGCCACAGGGGGCGAGGCGCTCCTACAATGAGCAGTTCTTC
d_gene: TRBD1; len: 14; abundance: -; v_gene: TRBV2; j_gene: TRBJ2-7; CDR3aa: CAGSRTGGSYEQYF; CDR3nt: TGTGCCGGGAGCCGGACAGGGGGCTCCTACGAGCAGTACTTC
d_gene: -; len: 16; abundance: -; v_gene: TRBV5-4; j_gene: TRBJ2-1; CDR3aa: CASSLKAGVHGNEQFF; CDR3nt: TGTGCCAGCAGCTTGAAAGCAGGTGTACATGGGAATGAGCAGTTCTTC
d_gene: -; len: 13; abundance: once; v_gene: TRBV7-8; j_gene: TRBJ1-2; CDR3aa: CASSLEVRYGYTF; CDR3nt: TGTGCCAGCAGCTTAGAGGTTCGCTATGGCTACACCTTC
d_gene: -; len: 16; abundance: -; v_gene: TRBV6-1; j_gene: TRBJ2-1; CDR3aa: CASSQDGQTPYNEQFF; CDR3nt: TGTGCCAGCAGTCAAGACGGACAGACTCCCTACAATGAGCAGTTCTTC
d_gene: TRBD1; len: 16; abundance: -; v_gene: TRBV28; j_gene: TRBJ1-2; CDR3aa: CASSLLHPGQNIGYTF; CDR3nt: TGTGCCAGCAGTTTACTCCACCCGGGACAGAATATTGGCTACACCTTC
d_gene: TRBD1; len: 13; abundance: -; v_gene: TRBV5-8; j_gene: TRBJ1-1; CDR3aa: CASSPRDRGEAFF; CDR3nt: TGTGCCAGCAGCCCCCGGGACAGGGGTGAAGCTTTCTTT
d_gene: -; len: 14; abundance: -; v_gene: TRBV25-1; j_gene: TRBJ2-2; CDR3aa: CASSGGGSTGELFF; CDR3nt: TGTGCCAGCAGTGGGGGGGGCAGCACCGGGGAGCTGTTTTTT
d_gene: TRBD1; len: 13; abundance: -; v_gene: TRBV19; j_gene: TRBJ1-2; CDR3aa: CASATGGLFGYTF; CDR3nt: TGTGCCAGTGCGACAGGGGGCCTCTTCGGCTACACCTTC
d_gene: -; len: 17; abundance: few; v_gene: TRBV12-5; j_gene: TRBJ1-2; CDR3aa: CASWGEDGQRENYGYTF; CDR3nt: TGTGCTAGTTGGGGGGAAGACGGACAGCGGGAAAACTATGGCTACACCTTC
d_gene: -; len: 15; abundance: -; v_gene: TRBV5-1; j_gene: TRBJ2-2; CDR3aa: CASRGAGGGTGELFF; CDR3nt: TGCGCCAGCCGCGGGGCAGGGGGAGGAACCGGGGAGCTGTTTTTT
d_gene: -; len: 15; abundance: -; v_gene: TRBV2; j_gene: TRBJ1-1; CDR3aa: CASLRSVGGNTEAFF; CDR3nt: TGTGCCAGCCTCAGGAGTGTGGGTGGGAACACTGAAGCTTTCTTT
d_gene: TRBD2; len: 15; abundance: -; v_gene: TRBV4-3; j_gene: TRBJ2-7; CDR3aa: CASSHLAGDPYEQYF; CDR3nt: TGCGCCAGCAGCCACTTAGCGGGGGACCCCTACGAGCAGTACTTC
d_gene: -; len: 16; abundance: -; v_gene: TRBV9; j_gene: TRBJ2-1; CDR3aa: CASSEQVQPSYNEQFF; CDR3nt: TGTGCCAGCAGCGAACAGGTCCAGCCCTCCTACAATGAGCAGTTCTTC
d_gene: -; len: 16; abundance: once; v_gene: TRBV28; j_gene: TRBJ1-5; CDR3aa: CASRTDLGGSGQPQHF; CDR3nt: TGTGCCAGCAGAACTGACTTGGGGGGATCGGGCCAGCCCCAGCATTTT
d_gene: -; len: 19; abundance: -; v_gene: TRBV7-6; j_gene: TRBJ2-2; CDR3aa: CASSLEMRDTVFGSGELFF; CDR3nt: TGTGCCAGCAGCTTAGAAATGAGGGACACAGTTTTCGGTTCCGGGGAGCTGTTTTTT
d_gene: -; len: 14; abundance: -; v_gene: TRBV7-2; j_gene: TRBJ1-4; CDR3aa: CASSLEQATEKLFF; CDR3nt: TGTGCCAGCAGCTTAGAACAGGCAACTGAAAAACTGTTTTTT
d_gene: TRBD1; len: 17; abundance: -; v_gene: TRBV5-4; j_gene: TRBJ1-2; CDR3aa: CASGDGTGPLASYGYTF; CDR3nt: TGTGCCAGTGGTGACGGGACAGGGCCGTTGGCCAGCTATGGCTACACCTTC
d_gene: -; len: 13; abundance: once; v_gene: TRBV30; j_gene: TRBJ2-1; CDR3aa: CAWRTSSYNEQFF; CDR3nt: TGTGCCTGGAGGACTAGCTCCTACAATGAGCAGTTCTTC
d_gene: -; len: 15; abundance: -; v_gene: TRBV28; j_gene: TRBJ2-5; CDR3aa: CASSFPVGLQETQYF; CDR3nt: TGTGCCAGCAGTTTCCCGGTGGGGCTCCAAGAGACCCAGTACTTC
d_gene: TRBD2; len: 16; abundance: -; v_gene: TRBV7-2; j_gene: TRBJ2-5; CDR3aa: CASSLSSSGGQETQYF; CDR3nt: TGTGCCAGCAGCTTATCGTCTAGCGGGGGCCAAGAGACCCAGTACTTC
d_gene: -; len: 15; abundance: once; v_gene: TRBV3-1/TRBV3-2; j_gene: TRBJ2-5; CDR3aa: CASSQDGLKVETQYF; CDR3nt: TGTGCCAGCAGCCAAGATGGGTTAAAAGTAGAGACCCAGTACTTC
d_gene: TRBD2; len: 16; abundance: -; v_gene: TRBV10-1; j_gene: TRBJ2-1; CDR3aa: CASSESLAGADNEQFF; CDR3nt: TGCGCCAGCAGTGAGAGTCTAGCGGGGGCCGACAATGAGCAGTTCTTC
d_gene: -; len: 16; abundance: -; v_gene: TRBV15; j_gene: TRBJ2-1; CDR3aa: CATSKYSGISYNEQFF; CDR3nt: TGTGCCACCAGCAAATATAGCGGCATCTCCTACAATGAGCAGTTCTTC